The T cell receptor (beta chain) described here comes from a study of blood T cells in healthy people across ages. Across the whole study: The template switching approach captured approximately one barcoded beta molecule for every two T cells.

Whole-study results and caveats: Higher diversity and more naive CD4+ cells were features of long-lived donors, compared to aged donors.

The individuals who served as donors were healthy Caucasians living in Russia, aged about 6 to 100. The second PCR ran about 7 to 12 cycles with a sample-barcoded 5' primer and J-beta primers. TCRdb passed the 5' RACE reads through MiXCR, listing each CDR3 protein once. The table has over a million distinct CDR3 sequences, almost 60% seen once. CDR3 length: 16 amino acids. Germline loops: CDR1 LNHNV, CDR2 YYDKDF (reference sequence). Trimming cost V 3 bases and J 0 bases, with 15 bases left between them. A remark on this clonotype: Its specificity is unknown.

The receptor was derived from a man aged 18 to 29 in good health. The material sequenced was blood. The chain couples TRBV15 to TRBJ2-7; the D gene is possibly TRBD1 (6 bases). The DNA for the CDR3 is TGTGCCACCAGCAGCACAGCCCAGGGGTTCTCCTACGAGCAGTACTTC. Translating it yields CATSSTAQGFSYEQYF.